A selection of T cell receptor beta chains follows, all from one sample in a study of Tregs in tolerant kidney transplant recipients. These TCRs' antigens remain unknown. Produced via immunoSEQ multiplex PCR; TCRdb's table is partial and in-frame only. Of about 44,000 clones listed, around 95% were seen once; the top ten hold approximately 0.41%. Sequences were obtained from Tregs from blood cultured with allogeneic cells. The receptors here all came from a human donor in good health. Each CDR3 is given with its conserved first and last residue. The order of the fields is V gene, clone size, D gene, J gene, CDR3 DNA, CDR3 protein. D genes are given only for firm matches. Not every row has a clone size; where given, it reads once, few, many or a size class.

v_call: TRBV19; clone_size: once; d_call: NA; j_call: TRBJ1-3; cdr3_nt: TGTGCCAGTAATCAACTTGGAACTTCTATCGGAAACACCATATATTTT; cdr3_aa: CASNQLGTSIGNTIYF
v_call: TRBV6-6; clone_size: once; d_call: NA; j_call: TRBJ1-1; cdr3_nt: TGTGCCAGCAGTTATGGGCGGGCTTTCGCTGAAGCTTTCTTT; cdr3_aa: CASSYGRAFAEAFF
v_call: TRBV5-1; clone_size: NA; d_call: NA; j_call: TRBJ1-4; cdr3_nt: TGCGCCAGCAGCTTGGCTTTACAGAAAAATGAAAAACTGTTTTTT; cdr3_aa: CASSLALQKNEKLFF
v_call: TRBV2; clone_size: NA; d_call: NA; j_call: TRBJ1-5; cdr3_nt: TGTGCCAGCAGTGAGGTGGGGGTAGGCAATCAGCCCCAGCATTTT; cdr3_aa: CASSEVGVGNQPQHF
v_call: TRBV11-1; clone_size: NA; d_call: NA; j_call: TRBJ2-5; cdr3_nt: TGTGCCAGCAGCTTACAAGGTTTGCGGGAGACCCAGTACTTC; cdr3_aa: CASSLQGLRETQYF
v_call: TRBV6-5; clone_size: NA; d_call: NA; j_call: TRBJ2-7; cdr3_nt: TGTGCCAGCAGATTCCCCGGGACATACCCCTACGAGCAGTACTTC; cdr3_aa: CASRFPGTYPYEQYF
v_call: TRBV5-1; clone_size: few; d_call: TRBD2; j_call: TRBJ2-2; cdr3_nt: TGCGCCAGCAGCTCCTTAGCGGGAGGGGGCACCGGGGAGCTGTTTTTT; cdr3_aa: CASSSLAGGGTGELFF
v_call: TRBV19; clone_size: few; d_call: NA; j_call: TRBJ2-4; cdr3_nt: TGTGCCAGTACCCCGTTCTGGGGGACAAACATTCAGTACTTC; cdr3_aa: CASTPFWGTNIQYF
v_call: TRBV6-1; clone_size: NA; d_call: NA; j_call: TRBJ1-6; cdr3_nt: TGTGCCAGCACCCCCCCCGCAGGGGTGAATCCCCTCCACTTT; cdr3_aa: CASTPPAGVNPLHF
v_call: TRBV5-1; clone_size: NA; d_call: TRBD2; j_call: TRBJ2-7; cdr3_nt: TGCGCCAGCAGCTTCGGGGGGGCTTTCAACGAGCAGTACTTC; cdr3_aa: CASSFGGAFNEQYF
v_call: TRBV7-2; clone_size: NA; d_call: TRBD1; j_call: TRBJ2-1; cdr3_nt: TGTGCCAGCAGCTTAGGGCTGACAGGGCAGCAGTTCTTC; cdr3_aa: CASSLGLTGQQFF
v_call: TRBV5-4; clone_size: NA; d_call: TRBD2; j_call: TRBJ2-7; cdr3_nt: TGTGCCAGCAGCTTGGGTGAGGGCATCGGCGGGGGGCCGTCCTACGAGCAGTACTTC; cdr3_aa: CASSLGEGIGGGPSYEQYF
v_call: TRBV5-8; clone_size: NA; d_call: TRBD1; j_call: TRBJ2-1; cdr3_nt: TGTGCCAGCAGCCTCACCGGGACAGTCGCGTTCTTC; cdr3_aa: CASSLTGTVAFF